One and the same sample provided the 19 T cell receptor beta chains below, sequenced in a study of human T cells and chemical hapten exposure. The time point: pre-sensitization, week 0. Treatment noted: therapeutic diphenylcyclopropenone sensitization with weekly scalp DPC. TCRdb fed the RACE reads into MiXCR, producing one record per CDR3 protein. The data contain about 85,000 distinct CDR3 sequences, 8.5% of them singletons. The material was whole blood, obtained in connection with sensitization to the hapten diphenylcyclopropenone (DPC). The receptors were sampled from a man aged 40-50 years with alopecia areata. Some clones in this sample may be carry-over from other donors' samples.

The chain uses TRBV4-3 and TRBJ1-2; 7 bases agree with TRBD1. This CDR3 has 16 amino acids. CDR1 and CDR2 (germline): LGHNA, YSLEER. After removal of 0 bases from V and 1 base from J, the junction contained 5 bases not matched to a gene. CDR3 nucleotides: TGCGCCAGCAGCCAAGAAGTCCAGGGGGGTAACTATGGCTACACCTTC. This encodes CASSQEVQGGNYGYTF.

This sequence joins TRBV20-1 and TRBJ2-1; D perhaps matches TRBD2 (6 bases). Trimming took 6 bases from V and 8 from J, leaving 23 bases between them. The CDR3 extends over 15 amino acids. Germline V gene sequence: CDR1 DFQATT, CDR2 SNEGSKA (reference sequence). CDR3 sequence: CSADRGTWQDHEQFF. As DNA, the CDR3 is TGCAGTGCCGATCGCGGGACTTGGCAGGATCATGAGCAGTTCTTC.

This clonotype occurred a few times. The chain carries TRBV15 and TRBJ2-5; 7 bases agree with TRBD1. CDR1 LNHNV and CDR2 YYDKDF come from the germline V gene (reference sequence). V was pared by 2 bases and J by 2 bases, with 5 bases of the junction left unmatched. The CDR3 runs 15 residues. The CDR3 spells CATSRLLQGQETQYF. The DNA of the CDR3 is TGTGCCACCAGCAGACTACTACAGGGGCAAGAGACCCAGTACTTC.

This clonotype was observed a few times. This chain joins TRBV19 and TRBJ1-2; TRBD1 matches at 9 bases. The germline CDR1 and CDR2 sequences are LNHDA and SQIVND (reference sequence). V shed 2 bases, J shed 1 base, and the junction held 2 bases outside the gene matches. CDR3 length equals 15 residues. As DNA, the CDR3 is TGTGCCAGTAGTATAAGACAGGGGGTTAACTATGGCTACACCTTC. Amino acid sequence: CASSIRQGVNYGYTF.

This clonotype was detected many times. V is TRBV20-1 and J is TRBJ2-1; D remains ambiguous. The germline CDR1 and CDR2 sequences are DFQATT and SNEGSKA (reference sequence). Trimming cost V 0 bases and J 8 bases, with 8 bases left between them. The CDR3 length is 12 residues. This chain's CDR3 is CSARDKLYEQFF. CDR3 nucleotides: TGCAGTGCTAGAGATAAACTCTATGAGCAGTTCTTC.

The table lists this clonotype with many counts. The chain links TRBV3-1 to TRBJ1-5, with D possibly matching TRBD1 (5 bases). The germline gives CDR1 LGHDT, CDR2 YNNKEL (reference sequence). The germline V and J ends were trimmed by 3 bases and 7 bases, with 13 bases remaining between them. CDR3 length: 14 residues. This CDR3 is CASSQNVGDQPQHF. CDR3 DNA: TGTGCCAGCAGCCAGAACGTGGGGGACCAGCCCCAGCATTTT.

In its sample, this clonotype was seen many times. The chain carries TRBV28 and TRBJ1-2; D perhaps matches TRBD1 (5 bases). CDR3 length: 11 amino acids. The V gene lost 10 bases and the J gene lost 4 bases, with 10 bases spanning the gap. Germline V gene data show CDR1 as MDHEN and CDR2 as SYDVKM. CDR3 amino acids: CATDRTYGYTF. CDR3 DNA: TGTGCCACCGACAGAACCTATGGCTACACCTTC.

This clonotype has only a few counts. The chain combines TRBV20-1 with TRBJ1-6; weak D call: TRBD1 (5 bases). Germline lookup yields CDR1 DFQATT and CDR2 SNEGSKA (reference sequence). V shed 5 bases and J shed 8 bases, with 13 bases lying between them. The CDR3 is made up of 13 amino acids. The DNA for the CDR3 is TGCAGTGCTCGACCGGGGCTCGATTCACCCCTCCACTTT. It is translated as CSARPGLDSPLHF.

This clonotype was observed at least ten times. V and J are TRBV6-5 and TRBJ2-6; 8 positions agree with TRBD1. CDR1 is MNHEY and CDR2 is SVGAGI in the germline V gene. This CDR3 is built from 16 residues. The junction had 6 bases not matched to a gene; V was cut back by 6 bases and J by 2 bases. The CDR3 bases are TGTGCCAGCAGAGACAGGGGAGGTGCTGGGGCCAACGTCCTGACTTTC. Its translation: CASRDRGGAGANVLTF.

There are a few counts of this clonotype. The V and J genes are TRBV24-1 and TRBJ2-5; D call uncertain. The germline V gene has CDR1 KGHDR and CDR2 SFDVKD. The V end was cut by 3 bases, the J end by 3 bases, with 4 bases between. This CDR3 is 12 amino acids long. DNA for the CDR3: TGTGCCACCAGTGATGCCGAAGAGACCCAGTACTTC. Amino acids: CATSDAEETQYF.

This clonotype was observed a handful of times. The chain combines TRBV14 with TRBJ2-1; 16 bases are shared with TRBD2. From germline, CDR1 is SGHDN and CDR2 FVKESK. After removal of 4 bases from V and 6 bases from J, the junction contained 12 bases not matched to a gene. The CDR3 is made up of 19 amino acids. The CDR3 is CASSRGTGLAGGYRNEQFF. The CDR3 DNA sequence: TGTGCCAGCAGCCGTGGGACGGGACTAGCGGGAGGGTATCGCAATGAGCAGTTCTTC.

This clonotype was counted a few times. This rearrangement joins TRBV2 to TRBJ2-5; 8 bases are a match to TRBD1. The CDR3 runs 15 residues. Trimming cost V 7 bases and J 1 base; bases outside gene matches: 8. Germline CDR1 SNHLY, CDR2 FYNNEI. The CDR3: CASNFAGGSQETQYF. CDR3 nucleotides: TGTGCCAGCAATTTCGCAGGGGGCAGCCAAGAGACCCAGTACTTC.

This chain links TRBV2 with TRBJ2-2; the D gene is possibly TRBD2 (5 bases). In germline, CDR1 is SNHLY, CDR2 FYNNEI. The length of the CDR3 is 15 residues. Trimming cost V 5 bases and J 0 bases, with 10 bases left between them. Here the CDR3 reads CASSRGTANTGELFF. For the CDR3, the DNA is TGTGCCAGCAGTCGGGGAACAGCGAACACCGGGGAGCTGTTTTTT.

This clonotype occurred a few times. The gene calls are TRBV7-9 and TRBJ2-5; D may be TRBD2 (5 bases). CDR1 and CDR2 from the germline V gene are SEHNR and FQNEAQ (reference sequence). V was trimmed by 3 bases and J by 3 bases, leaving 11 bases between them. The CDR3 covers 14 residues. CDR3 region: CASSFWTGKETQYF. The CDR3 DNA reads as TGTGCCAGCAGCTTCTGGACCGGGAAAGAGACCCAGTACTTC.

This clonotype was observed a handful of times. The V and J genes are TRBV29-1 and TRBJ2-3; 7 nucleotides line up with TRBD2. In germline, CDR1 is SQVTM, CDR2 ANQGSEA. J lost 0 bases, V lost 6 bases, and 6 bases had no gene match. The CDR3 has 14 amino acids. CDR3 residues: CSVASGTSTDTQYF. In DNA, the CDR3 is TGCAGCGTGGCTAGCGGCACTAGCACAGATACGCAGTATTTT.

V is TRBV18 and J is TRBJ2-3; D call uncertain. The ends were cut back, 0 bases at V and 2 bases at J, with 9 bases in the middle. The germline V gene encodes CDR1 KGHSH and CDR2 LQKENI. The CDR3 consists of 15 residues. CDR3: CASSPPVVFTDTQYF. The CDR3 nucleotides read TGTGCCAGCTCACCACCTGTAGTATTCACAGATACGCAGTATTTT.

This clonotype was picked up many times. The chain links TRBV29-1 to TRBJ1-1, with TRBD1 identical over 8 bases. Germline V lookup: CDR1 SQVTM, CDR2 ANQGSEA. J was trimmed by 5 bases and V by 5 bases; bases with no gene match: 4. The CDR3 sequence is 12 residues long. The CDR3 here is CSVSGQGTEAFF. For the CDR3, the DNA is TGCAGCGTTTCTGGACAGGGAACTGAAGCTTTCTTT.

This clonotype was counted a few times. This rearrangement joins TRBV4-2 to TRBJ2-3; 7 nucleotides align to TRBD2. V was pared by 0 bases and J by 1 base, with 10 bases of the junction left unmatched. This CDR3 has 18 residues. CDR1 and CDR2 (germline): LGHNA, YNFKEQ. CDR3 bases: TGTGCCAGCAGCCAAGATACTAGGCTAGCGGAGGGCACAGATACGCAGTATTTT. Protein: CASSQDTRLAEGTDTQYF.

This clonotype was seen a handful of times. The chain links TRBV28 to TRBJ2-3; 7 bases align to TRBD2. The CDR3 is 14 amino acids. V lost 6 bases to trimming and J lost 6 bases; unmatched junction nucleotides: 9. CDR1 and CDR2 from the germline V gene are MDHEN and SYDVKM. CDR3 sequence (DNA): TGTGCCAGCAGCCCTAGCGGCCCGACGGATACGCAGTATTTT. Protein: CASSPSGPTDTQYF.